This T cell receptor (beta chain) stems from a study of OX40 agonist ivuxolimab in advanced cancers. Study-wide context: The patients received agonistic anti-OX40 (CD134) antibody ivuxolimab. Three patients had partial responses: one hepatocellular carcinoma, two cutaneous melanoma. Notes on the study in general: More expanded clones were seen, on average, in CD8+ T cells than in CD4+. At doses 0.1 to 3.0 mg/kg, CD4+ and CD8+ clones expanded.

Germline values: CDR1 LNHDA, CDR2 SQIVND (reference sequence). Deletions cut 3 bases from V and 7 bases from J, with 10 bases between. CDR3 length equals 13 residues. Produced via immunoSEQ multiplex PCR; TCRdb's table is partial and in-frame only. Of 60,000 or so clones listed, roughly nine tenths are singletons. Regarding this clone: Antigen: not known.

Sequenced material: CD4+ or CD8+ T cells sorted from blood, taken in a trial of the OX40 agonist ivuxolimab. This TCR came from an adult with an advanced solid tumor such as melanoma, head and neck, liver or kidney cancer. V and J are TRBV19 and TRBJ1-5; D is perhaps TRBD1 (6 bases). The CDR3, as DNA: TGTGCCAGTAGTATCGAGGGGGGACAGCCCCAGCATTTT. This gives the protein CASSIEGGQPQHF.